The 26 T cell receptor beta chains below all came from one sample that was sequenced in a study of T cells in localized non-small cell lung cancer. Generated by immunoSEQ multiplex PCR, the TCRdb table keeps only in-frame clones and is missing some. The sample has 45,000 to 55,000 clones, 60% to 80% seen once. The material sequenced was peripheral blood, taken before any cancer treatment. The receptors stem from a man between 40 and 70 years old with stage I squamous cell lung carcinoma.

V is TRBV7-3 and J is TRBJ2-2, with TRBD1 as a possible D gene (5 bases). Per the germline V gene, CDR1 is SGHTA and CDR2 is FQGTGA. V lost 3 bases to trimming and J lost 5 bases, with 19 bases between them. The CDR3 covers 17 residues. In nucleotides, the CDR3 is TGTGCCAGCAGCTTTACGGCAGGGTTGCCTCCTACCGGGGAGCTGTTTTTT. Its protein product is CASSFTAGLPPTGELFF.

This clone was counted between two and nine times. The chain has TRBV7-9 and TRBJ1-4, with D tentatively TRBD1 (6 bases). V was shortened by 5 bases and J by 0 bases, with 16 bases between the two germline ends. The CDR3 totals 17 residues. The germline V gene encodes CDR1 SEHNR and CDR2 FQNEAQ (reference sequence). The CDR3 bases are TGTGCCAGCAGCCCCTCAGGGGCCTCGGCAACTAATGAAAAACTGTTTTTT. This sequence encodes CASSPSGASATNEKLFF.

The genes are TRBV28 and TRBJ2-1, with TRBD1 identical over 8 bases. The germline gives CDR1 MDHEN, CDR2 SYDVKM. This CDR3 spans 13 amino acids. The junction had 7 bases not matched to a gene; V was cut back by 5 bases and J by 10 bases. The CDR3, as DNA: TGTGCCAGCAGTCGGACAGGGCAGCGAGAGCAGTTCTTC. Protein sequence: CASSRTGQREQFF.

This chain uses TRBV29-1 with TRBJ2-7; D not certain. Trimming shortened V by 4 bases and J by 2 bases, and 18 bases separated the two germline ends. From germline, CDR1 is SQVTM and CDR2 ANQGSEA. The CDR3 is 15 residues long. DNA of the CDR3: TGCAGCGTTGTATTCCCCGGAATAATTGCCTACGAGCAGTACTTC. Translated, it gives CSVVFPGIIAYEQYF.

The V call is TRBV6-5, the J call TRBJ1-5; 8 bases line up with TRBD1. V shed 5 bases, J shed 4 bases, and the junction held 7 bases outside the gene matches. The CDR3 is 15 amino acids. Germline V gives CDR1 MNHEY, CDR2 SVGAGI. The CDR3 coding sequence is TGTGCCAGCAGTCCAGGGGGCATAGGAAATCAGCCCCAGCATTTT. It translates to CASSPGGIGNQPQHF.

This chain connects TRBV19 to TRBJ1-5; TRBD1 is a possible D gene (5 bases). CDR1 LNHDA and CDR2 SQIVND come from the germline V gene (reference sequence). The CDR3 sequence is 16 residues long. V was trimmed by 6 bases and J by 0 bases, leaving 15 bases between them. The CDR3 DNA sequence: TGTGCCAGTAGAAGGCAGGGCCCATATAGCAATCAGCCCCAGCATTTT. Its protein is CASRRQGPYSNQPQHF.

CDR3 sequence: CASSSSYGYTF. CDR3 DNA: TGTGCCAGCAGCTCCAGTTATGGCTACACCTTC. The chain is built from TRBV11-2 and TRBJ1-2; D is ambiguous. The V gene lost 4 bases and the J gene lost 5 bases, with 5 bases spanning the gap. The CDR3 contains 11 residues. Germline V gene data show CDR1 as SGHAT and CDR2 as FQNNGV. The full variable domain, its missing parts supplied by reference TRBV11-2 and TRBJ1-2, is EAGVAQSPRYKIIEKRQSVAFWCNPISGHATLYWYQQILGQGPKLLIQFQNNGVVDDSQLPKDRFSAERLKGVDSTLKIQPAKLEDSAVYLCASSSSYGYTFGSGTRLTVV.

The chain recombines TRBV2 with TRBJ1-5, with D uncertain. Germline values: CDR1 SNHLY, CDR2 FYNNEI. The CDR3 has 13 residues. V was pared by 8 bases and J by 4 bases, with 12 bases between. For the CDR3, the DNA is TGTGCCAGCGTTCGGGGTCTGAATCAGCCCCAGCATTTT. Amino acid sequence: CASVRGLNQPQHF.

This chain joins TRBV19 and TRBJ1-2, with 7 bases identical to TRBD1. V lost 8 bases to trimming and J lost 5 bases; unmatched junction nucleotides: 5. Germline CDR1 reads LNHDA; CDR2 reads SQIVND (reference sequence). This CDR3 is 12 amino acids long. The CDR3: CASRQGLYGYTF. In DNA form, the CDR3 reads TGTGCCAGTCGACAGGGCTTATATGGCTACACCTTC.

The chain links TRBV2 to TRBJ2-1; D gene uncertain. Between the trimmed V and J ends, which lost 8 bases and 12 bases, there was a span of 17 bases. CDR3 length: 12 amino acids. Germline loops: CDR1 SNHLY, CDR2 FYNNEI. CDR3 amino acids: CASRTDNQAQFF. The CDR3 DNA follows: TGTGCCAGCCGAACCGATAATCAGGCGCAGTTCTTC.

The CDR3 DNA reads TGTGCCAGCAGCCGCGTGACAGGGAATCCCAACTATGGCTACACCTTC. This encodes CASSRVTGNPNYGYTF. This chain links TRBV21-1 with TRBJ1-2; the table's TRBD1 call for D was not verified on the DNA. TRBV21-1 is marked as a pseudogene. The CDR3 contains 16 residues.

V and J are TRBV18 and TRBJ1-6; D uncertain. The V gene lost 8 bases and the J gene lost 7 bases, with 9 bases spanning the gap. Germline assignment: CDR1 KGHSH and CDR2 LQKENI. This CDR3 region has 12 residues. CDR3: CASGWPNSPLHF. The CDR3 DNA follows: TGTGCCAGCGGATGGCCCAATTCACCCCTCCACTTT.

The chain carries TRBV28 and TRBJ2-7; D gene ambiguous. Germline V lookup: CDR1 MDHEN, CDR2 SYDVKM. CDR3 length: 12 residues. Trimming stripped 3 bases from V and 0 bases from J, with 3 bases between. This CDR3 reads CASSLSSYEQYF. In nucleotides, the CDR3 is TGTGCCAGCAGTTTGTCCTCCTACGAGCAGTACTTC.

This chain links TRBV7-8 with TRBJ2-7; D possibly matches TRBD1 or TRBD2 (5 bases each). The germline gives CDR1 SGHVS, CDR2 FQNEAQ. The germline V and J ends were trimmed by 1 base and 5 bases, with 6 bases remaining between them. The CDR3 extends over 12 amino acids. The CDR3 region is CASSLVGDEQYF. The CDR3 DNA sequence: TGTGCCAGCAGCTTAGTGGGGGACGAGCAGTACTTC. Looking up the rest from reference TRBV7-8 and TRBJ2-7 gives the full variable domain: GAGVSQSPRYKVAKRGQDVALRCDPISGHVSLFWYQQALGQGPEFLTYFQNEAQLDKSGLPSDRFFAERPEGSVSTLKIQRTQQEDSAVYLCASSLVGDEQYFGPGTRLTVT.

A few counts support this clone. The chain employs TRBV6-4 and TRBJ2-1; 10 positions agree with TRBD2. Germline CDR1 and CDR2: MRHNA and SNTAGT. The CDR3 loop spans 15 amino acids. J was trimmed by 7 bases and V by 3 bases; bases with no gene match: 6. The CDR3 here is CASSDKRGGGNEQFF. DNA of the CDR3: TGTGCCAGCAGTGATAAGCGGGGGGGCGGAAATGAGCAGTTCTTC.

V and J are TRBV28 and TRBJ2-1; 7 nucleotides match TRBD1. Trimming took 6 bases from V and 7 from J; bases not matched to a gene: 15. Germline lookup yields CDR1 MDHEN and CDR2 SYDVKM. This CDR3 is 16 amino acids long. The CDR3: CASRRIDREITNEQFF. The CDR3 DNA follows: TGTGCCAGCAGACGCATAGACAGGGAAATAACTAATGAGCAGTTCTTC.

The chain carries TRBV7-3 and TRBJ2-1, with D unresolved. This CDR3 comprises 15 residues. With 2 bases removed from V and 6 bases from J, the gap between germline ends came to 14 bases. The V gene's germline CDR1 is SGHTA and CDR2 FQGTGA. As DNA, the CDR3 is TGTGCCAGCAGCTTACAGGTCGGTGGGTCCAATGAGCAGTTCTTC. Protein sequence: CASSLQVGGSNEQFF.

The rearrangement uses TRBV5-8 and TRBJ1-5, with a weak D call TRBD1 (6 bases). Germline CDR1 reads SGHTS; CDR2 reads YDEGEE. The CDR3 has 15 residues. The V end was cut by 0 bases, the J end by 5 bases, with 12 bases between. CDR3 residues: CASSLEQGGDQPQHF. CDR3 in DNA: TGTGCCAGCAGCTTGGAACAGGGAGGCGATCAGCCCCAGCATTTT. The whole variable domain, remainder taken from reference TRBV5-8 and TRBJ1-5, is EAGVTQSPTHLIKTRGQQATLRCSPISGHTSVYWYQQALGLGLQFLLWYDEGEERNRGNFPPRFSGRQFPNYSSELNVNALELEDSALYLCASSLEQGGDQPQHFGDGTRLSIL.

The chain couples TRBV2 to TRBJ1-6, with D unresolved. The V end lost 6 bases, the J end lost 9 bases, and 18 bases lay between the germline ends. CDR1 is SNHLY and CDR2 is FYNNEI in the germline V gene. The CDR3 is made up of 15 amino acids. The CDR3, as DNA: TGTGCCAGCAGGACCTGGGAGGGTAGTAGTTCACCCCTCCACTTT. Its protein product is CASRTWEGSSSPLHF.

The DNA of the CDR3 is TGTGCCAGCAGCCTAGGACAGTCAGGCAATCAGCCCCAGCATTTT. It yields the protein CASSLGQSGNQPQHF. The chain is built from TRBV7-6 and TRBJ1-5; a possible D gene is TRBD1 (6 bases). In germline, CDR1 is SGHVS, CDR2 FNYEAQ. The CDR3 loop spans 15 amino acids. V shed 5 bases and J shed 2 bases, with 13 bases lying between them.

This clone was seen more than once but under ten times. Here the CDR3 reads CASSFPGTGSYEQYF. The CDR3, as DNA: TGTGCCAGCAGCTTTCCCGGGACAGGATCCTACGAGCAGTACTTC. This chain links TRBV5-6 with TRBJ2-7; 8 bases line up with TRBD1. Germline V gives CDR1 SGHDT, CDR2 YYEEEE. V gave up 2 bases and J gave up 1 base; unmatched junction bases: 5. The CDR3 has 15 residues.

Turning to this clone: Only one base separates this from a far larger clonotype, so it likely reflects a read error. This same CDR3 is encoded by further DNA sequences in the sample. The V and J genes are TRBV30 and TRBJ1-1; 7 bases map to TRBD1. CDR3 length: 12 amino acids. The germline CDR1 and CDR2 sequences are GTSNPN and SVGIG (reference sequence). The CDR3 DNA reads TGTGCCGGACAACAGGGGATCACTGAAGCCTTCTTT. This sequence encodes CAGQQGITEAFF.

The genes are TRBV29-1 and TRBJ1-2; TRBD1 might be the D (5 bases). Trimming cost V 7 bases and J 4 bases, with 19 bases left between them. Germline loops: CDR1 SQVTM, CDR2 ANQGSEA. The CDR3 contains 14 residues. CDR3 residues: CSAAVTSGFYGYTF. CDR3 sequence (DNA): TGCAGCGCTGCCGTAACGTCAGGGTTCTATGGCTACACCTTC. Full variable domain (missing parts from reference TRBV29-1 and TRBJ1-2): SAVISQKPSRDICQRGTSLTIQCQVDSQVTMMFWYRQQPGQSLTLIATANQGSEATYESGFVIDKFPISRPNLTFSTLTVSNMSPEDSSIYLCSAAVTSGFYGYTFGSGTRLTVV.

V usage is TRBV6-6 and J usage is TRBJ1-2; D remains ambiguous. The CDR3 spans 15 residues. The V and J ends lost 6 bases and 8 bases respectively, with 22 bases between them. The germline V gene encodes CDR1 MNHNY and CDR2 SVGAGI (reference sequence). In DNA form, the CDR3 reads TGTGCCAGCAGCCCCGGAGGAGAGGGCCTCCGGGGCTACACCTTC. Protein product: CASSPGGEGLRGYTF.

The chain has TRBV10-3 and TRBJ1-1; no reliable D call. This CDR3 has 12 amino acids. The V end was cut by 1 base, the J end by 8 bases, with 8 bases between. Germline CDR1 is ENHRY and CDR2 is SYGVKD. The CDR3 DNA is TGTGCCATCAGTGAGTATACTTCCGAAGCTTTCTTT. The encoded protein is CAISEYTSEAFF.

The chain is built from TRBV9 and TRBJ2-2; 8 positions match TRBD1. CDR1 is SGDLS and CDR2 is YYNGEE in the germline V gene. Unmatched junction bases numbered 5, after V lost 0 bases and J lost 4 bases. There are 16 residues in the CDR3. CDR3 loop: CASSVAGQAGTGELFF. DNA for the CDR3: TGTGCCAGCAGCGTAGCGGGACAGGCAGGCACCGGGGAGCTGTTTTTT.